A selection of T cell receptor beta chains follows, all from one sample in a study of T cell responses to AZD1222 COVID-19 vaccine. Sequencing was performed with immunoSEQ multiplex PCR; in TCRdb, only in-frame clones are kept and a portion is missing. The table lists 110,000 to 150,000 clones, roughly 93% of them singletons. The sequencing here drew on peripheral blood, taken 28 days after the second AZD1222 dose. Source of these receptors: an adult who received the AZD1222 COVID-19 vaccine. CDR3s include the opening cysteine and the closing phenylalanine or tryptophan. Each record gives: V gene, clone size, D gene, J gene, CDR3 protein, CDR3 DNA. D genes are given only for firm matches. The size entry is marked missing in some rows and otherwise reads once, few, many or a size class.

V: TRBV5-5; size: -; D: TRBD2; J: TRBJ2-1; CDR3: CASNPRPGLAYNEQFF; DNA: TGTGCCAGCAACCCTCGACCGGGACTAGCATACAATGAGCAGTTCTTC
V: TRBV21-1; size: -; D: -; J: TRBJ2-3; CDR3: CASRPGAGGRSADTQYF; DNA: TGTGCCAGCAGGCCAGGGGCGGGGGGTCGCTCGGCAGATACGCAGTATTTT
V: TRBV19; size: many; D: -; J: TRBJ1-5; CDR3: CASKGGAGSSNQPQHF; DNA: TGTGCCAGTAAGGGCGGGGCAGGGAGTAGCAATCAGCCCCAGCATTTT
V: TRBV19; size: once; D: TRBD1; J: TRBJ1-6; CDR3: CASSRTGQGLGNSPLHF; DNA: TGTGCCAGTAGTCGGACAGGGCAAGGGTTAGGGAATTCACCCCTCCACTTT
V: TRBV7-3; size: once; D: -; J: TRBJ2-2; CDR3: CASSFPGKTNTGELFF; DNA: TGTGCCAGCAGCTTCCCCGGAAAAACGAACACCGGGGAGCTGTTTTTT
V: TRBV19; size: -; D: -; J: TRBJ2-3; CDR3: CASSPGSTDTQYF; DNA: TGTGCCAGTAGTCCCGGTAGCACAGATACGCAGTATTTT
V: TRBV5-4; size: -; D: -; J: TRBJ2-3; CDR3: CASSLYGTDTQYF; DNA: TGTGCCAGCAGCTTGTACGGCACAGATACGCAGTATTTT
V: TRBV2; size: -; D: TRBD1; J: TRBJ1-5; CDR3: CASSFPGQNQPQHF; DNA: TGTGCCAGCAGCTTCCCGGGACAGAATCAGCCCCAGCATTTT
V: TRBV18; size: few; D: -; J: TRBJ2-7; CDR3: CASSSRGTHSYEQYF; DNA: TGTGCCAGCTCATCCCGGGGGACGCACTCCTACGAGCAGTACTTC
V: TRBV7-9; size: -; D: TRBD1; J: TRBJ2-1; CDR3: CASSKYRGQGYNEQFF; DNA: TGTGCCAGCAGCAAATACAGGGGGCAGGGTTACAATGAGCAGTTCTTC
V: TRBV6-1; size: once; D: TRBD1; J: TRBJ2-2; CDR3: CASSDKGARDTGELFF; DNA: TGTGCCAGCAGTGATAAGGGGGCGCGGGACACCGGGGAGCTGTTTTTT
V: TRBV29-1; size: once; D: TRBD1; J: TRBJ2-4; CDR3: CSVRPGQGDIQYF; DNA: TGCAGCGTCCGACCGGGACAGGGAGACATTCAGTACTTC
V: TRBV5-4; size: -; D: -; J: TRBJ1-5; CDR3: CASSPFTGYQPQHF; DNA: TGTGCCAGCAGCCCGTTTACAGGTTATCAGCCCCAGCATTTT
V: TRBV13; size: -; D: TRBD1; J: TRBJ1-1; CDR3: CASSFPRTGGGLVGTEAFF; DNA: TGTGCCAGCAGCTTCCCGCGGACAGGGGGAGGGCTAGTAGGGACTGAAGCTTTCTTT
V: TRBV29-1; size: few; D: -; J: TRBJ1-2; CDR3: CSVSRQSNYGYTF; DNA: TGCAGCGTCTCCCGACAGTCTAACTATGGCTACACCTTC
V: TRBV5-1; size: -; D: -; J: TRBJ1-2; CDR3: CASSLRGGIDGYTF; DNA: TGCGCCAGCAGCTTGAGAGGAGGAATTGATGGCTACACCTTC
V: TRBV2; size: -; D: -; J: TRBJ2-3; CDR3: CARRDGREGTQYF; DNA: TGTGCCAGACGGGACGGCCGAGAAGGGACGCAGTATTTT
V: TRBV7-9; size: once; D: -; J: TRBJ1-1; CDR3: CASSFADTEAFF; DNA: TGTGCCAGCAGCTTTGCTGACACTGAAGCTTTCTTT
V: TRBV7-8; size: few; D: -; J: TRBJ1-4; CDR3: CASSLGPATGAQNEKLFF; DNA: TGTGCCAGCAGCTTAGGCCCGGCCACCGGGGCTCAGAATGAAAAACTGTTTTTT
V: TRBV27; size: -; D: TRBD1; J: TRBJ1-3; CDR3: CASSRQGLSGNTIYF; DNA: TGTGCCAGCAGCAGACAGGGGCTCTCTGGAAACACCATATATTTT
V: TRBV11-3; size: -; D: TRBD1; J: TRBJ2-7; CDR3: CASSLVMGDRVGTEQYF; DNA: TGTGCCAGCAGCTTAGTTATGGGGGACAGGGTGGGGACGGAGCAGTACTTC
V: TRBV6-5; size: -; D: -; J: TRBJ2-7; CDR3: CASSYPGLPYEQYF; DNA: TGTGCCAGCAGTTACCCAGGACTACCTTACGAGCAGTACTTC
V: TRBV7-2; size: -; D: TRBD1; J: TRBJ1-1; CDR3: CASSSQGAPYTEAFF; DNA: TGTGCCAGCAGCAGTCAGGGGGCCCCTTACACTGAAGCTTTCTTT
V: TRBV7-8; size: -; D: -; J: TRBJ1-1; CDR3: CASSLVGGGLFPEAFF; DNA: TGTGCCAGCAGCTTAGTGGGGGGCGGGTTATTTCCTGAAGCTTTCTTT
V: TRBV6-6; size: -; D: TRBD1; J: TRBJ1-2; CDR3: CASSRQGAYTF; DNA: TGTGCCAGCTCTCGACAGGGGGCTTACACCTTC
V: TRBV6-1; size: -; D: -; J: TRBJ1-2; CDR3: CASSEGGGLNYGYTF; DNA: TGTGCCAGCAGTGAAGGCGGAGGCTTAAACTATGGCTACACCTTC
V: TRBV29-1; size: -; D: TRBD1; J: TRBJ1-1; CDR3: CSLGGQGSQNTEAFF; DNA: TGCAGCCTCGGGGGACAGGGGTCCCAGAACACTGAAGCTTTCTTT
V: TRBV9; size: -; D: TRBD2; J: TRBJ2-2; CDR3: CASSVWSSGVPNTGELFF; DNA: TGTGCCAGCAGCGTATGGTCTAGCGGGGTTCCGAACACCGGGGAGCTGTTTTTT
V: TRBV15; size: -; D: TRBD1; J: TRBJ1-4; CDR3: CATSRGGQGREKLFF; DNA: TGTGCCACCAGCAGGGGAGGACAGGGACGAGAAAAACTGTTTTTT
V: TRBV29-1; size: -; D: -; J: TRBJ2-5; CDR3: CSHGTGFQETQYF; DNA: TGCAGCCATGGTACAGGATTCCAAGAGACCCAGTACTTC
V: TRBV6-5; size: -; D: -; J: TRBJ2-3; CDR3: CASTPASPTDTQYF; DNA: TGTGCCAGCACTCCGGCTAGCCCCACAGATACGCAGTATTTT
V: TRBV7-2; size: -; D: -; J: TRBJ1-4; CDR3: CASSPLGTGSSEKLFF; DNA: TGTGCCAGCAGCCCCTTGGGAACAGGGTCTAGTGAAAAACTGTTTTTT